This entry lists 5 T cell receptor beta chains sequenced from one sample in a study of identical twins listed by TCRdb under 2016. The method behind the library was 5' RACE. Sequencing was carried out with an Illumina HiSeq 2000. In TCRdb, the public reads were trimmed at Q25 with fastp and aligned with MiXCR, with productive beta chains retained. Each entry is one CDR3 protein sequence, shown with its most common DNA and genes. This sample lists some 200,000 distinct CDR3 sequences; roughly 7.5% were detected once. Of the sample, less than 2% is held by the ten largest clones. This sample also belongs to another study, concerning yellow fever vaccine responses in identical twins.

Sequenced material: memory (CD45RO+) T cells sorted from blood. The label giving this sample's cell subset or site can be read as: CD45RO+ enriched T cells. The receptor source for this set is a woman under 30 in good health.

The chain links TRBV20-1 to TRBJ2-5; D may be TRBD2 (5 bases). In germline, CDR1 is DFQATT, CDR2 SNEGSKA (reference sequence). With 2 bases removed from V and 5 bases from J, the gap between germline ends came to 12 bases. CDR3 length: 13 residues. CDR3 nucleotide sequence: TGCAGTGCTAGAAGAGGGTCTGGTGAGACCCAGTACTTC. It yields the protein CSARRGSGETQYF.

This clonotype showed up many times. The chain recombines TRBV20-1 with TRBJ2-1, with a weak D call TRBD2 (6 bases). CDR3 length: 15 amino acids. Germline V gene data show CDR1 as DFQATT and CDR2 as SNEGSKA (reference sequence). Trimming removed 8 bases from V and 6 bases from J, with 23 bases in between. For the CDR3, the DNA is TGCAGTATAAGCCCCCCTACGGGAGCCATCAATGAGCAGTTCTTC. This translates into CSISPPTGAINEQFF.

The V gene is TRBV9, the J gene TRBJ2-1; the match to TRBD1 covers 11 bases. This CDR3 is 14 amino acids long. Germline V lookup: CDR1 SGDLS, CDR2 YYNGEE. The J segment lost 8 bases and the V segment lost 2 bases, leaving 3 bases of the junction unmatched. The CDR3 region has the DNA TGTGCCAGCAGCGTTCGGACAGGGGGCCATGAGCAGTTCTTC. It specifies CASSVRTGGHEQFF.

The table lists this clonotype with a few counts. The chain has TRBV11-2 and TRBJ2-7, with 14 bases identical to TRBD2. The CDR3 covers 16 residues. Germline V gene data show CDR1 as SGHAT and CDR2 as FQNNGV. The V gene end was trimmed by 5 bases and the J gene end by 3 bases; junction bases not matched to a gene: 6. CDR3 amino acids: CASSVGTSGSFYEQYF. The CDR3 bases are TGTGCCAGCAGCGTAGGGACTAGCGGGAGCTTCTACGAGCAGTACTTC.

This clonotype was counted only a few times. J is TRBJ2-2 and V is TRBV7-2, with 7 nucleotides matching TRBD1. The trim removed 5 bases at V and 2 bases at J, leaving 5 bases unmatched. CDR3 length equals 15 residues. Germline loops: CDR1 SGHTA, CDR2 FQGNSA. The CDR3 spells CASSDDRVNTGELFF. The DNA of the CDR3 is TGTGCCAGCAGCGACGACAGGGTAAACACCGGGGAGCTGTTTTTT.